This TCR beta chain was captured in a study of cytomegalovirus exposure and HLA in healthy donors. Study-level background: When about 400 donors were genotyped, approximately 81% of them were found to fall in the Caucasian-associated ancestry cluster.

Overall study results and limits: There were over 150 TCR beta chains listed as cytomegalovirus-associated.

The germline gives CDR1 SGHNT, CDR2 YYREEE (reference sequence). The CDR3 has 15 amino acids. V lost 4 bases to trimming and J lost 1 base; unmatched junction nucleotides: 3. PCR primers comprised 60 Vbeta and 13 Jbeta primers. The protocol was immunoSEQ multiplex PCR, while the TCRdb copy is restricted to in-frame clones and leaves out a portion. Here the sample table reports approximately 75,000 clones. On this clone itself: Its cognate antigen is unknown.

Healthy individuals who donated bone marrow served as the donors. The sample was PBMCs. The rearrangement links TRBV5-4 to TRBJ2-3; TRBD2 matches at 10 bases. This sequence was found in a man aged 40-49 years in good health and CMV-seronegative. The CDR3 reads CASSRGTSGTDTQYF. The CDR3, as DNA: TGTGCCAGCAGCCGCGGGACTAGCGGCACAGATACGCAGTATTTT.